The 13 T cell receptor beta chains in this list originate from one sample, sequenced in a study of blood T cells in healthy people across ages. Sample-barcoded 5' priming and a J-beta primer mix drove a second PCR of roughly 7 to 11 cycles. Each CDR3 protein is one row after TCRdb ran MiXCR on the 5' RACE reads. The data show about 1.8 million distinct CDR3 sequences, about 50% seen once. Sequencing was carried out using blood. Receptors were obtained from a woman in her 40s in good health.

The table lists this clonotype with a few counts. V and J are TRBV6-2 or TRBV6-3 and TRBJ2-6; TRBD1 matches at 8 bases. Trimming removed 6 bases from V and 2 bases from J; junction bases left unmatched: 12. The germline V gene encodes CDR1 MNHEY and CDR2 SVGEGT. The CDR3 runs 18 residues. This CDR3 reads CASRPHGQGVTGANVLTF. The CDR3 nucleotides read TGTGCCAGCAGACCCCATGGACAGGGAGTAACTGGGGCCAACGTCCTGACTTTC.

In its sample, this clonotype was seen once. V usage is TRBV12-3 or TRBV12-4 and J usage is TRBJ2-7; a weak D match, TRBD2 (6 bases). The CDR3 spans 15 residues. V was trimmed by 3 bases and J by 2 bases, leaving 14 bases between them. The CDR3 DNA is TGTGCCAGCAGTTTGGTGGGACGGGGGACCTACGAGCAGTACTTC. This encodes CASSLVGRGTYEQYF.

For this clonotype: An end of the junction does not agree with germline; a read error may underlie this. The chain recombines TRBV7-9 with TRBJ1-1; D is unresolved. This CDR3 has 15 amino acids. Germline loops: CDR1 SEHNR, CDR2 FQNEAQ (reference sequence). The CDR3 loop is CAGSVESSGATEAFF. The CDR3 DNA reads TGTGCCGGCAGCGTAGAGTCCTCGGGAGCTACTGAAGCTTTCTTT.

This chain joins TRBV28 and TRBJ2-1; D is undetermined. This CDR3 spans 15 amino acids. Between the trimmed V and J ends, which lost 6 bases and 0 bases, there was a span of 12 bases. The germline gives CDR1 MDHEN, CDR2 SYDVKM. The CDR3, as DNA: TGTGCCAGCAGCGGAGTGGGTAGCTCCTACAATGAGCAGTTCTTC. Amino acids: CASSGVGSSYNEQFF.

This clonotype occurred a few times. The chain couples TRBV5-1 to TRBJ2-1; unclear D gene. The CDR3 covers 12 residues. Trimming took 2 bases from V and 8 from J, leaving 8 bases between them. CDR1 is SGHRS and CDR2 is YFSETQ in the germline V gene. In nucleotides, the CDR3 is TGCGCCAGCAGCTTCGATCAGGATGAGCAGTTCTTC. Protein: CASSFDQDEQFF.

V is TRBV5-1 and J is TRBJ2-5; the D call may be TRBD1 or TRBD2 (6 bases each). TRBJ2-7 matches the DNA end more closely, so the J call is doubtful. The CDR3 covers 17 residues. The V gene's germline CDR1 is SGHRS and CDR2 YFSETQ. The CDR3 here is CASSLPSIRRGKGEQYF. Written as DNA, the CDR3 is TGCGCCAGCAGCTTGCCATCCATACGGAGGGGGAAGGGCGAGCAGTACTTC.

The V call is TRBV27, the J call TRBJ1-2, with D possibly matching TRBD1 (6 bases). The CDR3 spans 13 residues. Germline CDR1 MNHEY, CDR2 SMNVEV (reference sequence). Trimming took off 8 bases at V and 3 bases at J, with 13 bases between the two ends. DNA of the CDR3: TGTGCCAGCTCTCGGGCAGGGGACTATGGCTACACCTTC. Protein product: CASSRAGDYGYTF.

The chain employs TRBV20-1 and TRBJ1-2, with 7 bases matching TRBD1. CDR3 length: 17 residues. Germline-derived CDR1 and CDR2 are DFQATT and SNEGSKA (reference sequence). V lost 3 bases, J lost 3 bases, and 16 bases stayed unmatched. Here the CDR3 DNA reads TGCAGTGCTAGCGGCGGGTTAGCCGGGACAGTGGACTATGGCTACACCTTC. Amino acid sequence: CSASGGLAGTVDYGYTF.

This clonotype was counted a single time. V usage is TRBV10-3 and J usage is TRBJ2-5, with 12 bases lining up with TRBD2. Unmatched junction bases numbered 4, after V lost 3 bases and J lost 5 bases. Germline V gene lookup returns CDR1 ENHRY and CDR2 SYGVKD. This CDR3 spans 15 amino acids. The CDR3 DNA reads as TGTGCCATCAGTGACGCTAGCGGGGGGGCGGAGACCCAGTACTTC. Its protein product is CAISDASGGAETQYF.

This clonotype was observed a handful of times. The chain has TRBV9 and TRBJ2-4; perhaps TRBD2 as D (6 bases). The V gene lost 0 bases and the J gene lost 7 bases, with 20 bases spanning the gap. The CDR3 is 17 amino acids. From germline, CDR1 is SGDLS and CDR2 YYNGEE. CDR3 DNA: TGTGCCAGCAGCGTAGATGGTGGGAGGTCTCCTGGGAACATTCAGTACTTC. Its protein is CASSVDGGRSPGNIQYF.

This chain links TRBV6-5 with TRBJ2-2; TRBD1 aligns across 9 bases. Germline CDR1 and CDR2: MNHEY and SVGAGI. Trimming took 4 bases from V and 6 from J; bases not matched to a gene: 9. The CDR3 is made up of 16 amino acids. The CDR3 coding sequence is TGTGCCAGCAGTTGGGCCGGGACAGGGACCCCCGGGGAGCTGTTTTTT. Amino acid sequence: CASSWAGTGTPGELFF.

The chain has TRBV12-3 or TRBV12-4 and TRBJ2-5; 8 bases are a match to TRBD1. J gave up 5 bases and V 4 bases, and 6 bases lay outside the gene matches. The CDR3 runs 14 residues. CDR3 protein: CASSYTGGWETQYF. The CDR3 DNA reads TGTGCCAGCAGTTATACAGGGGGATGGGAGACCCAGTACTTC.

Remarks on this clonotype: A read error may produce the germline difference seen at one junction end. The chain employs TRBV29-1 and TRBJ1-2, with a weak D call TRBD1 (6 bases). Germline V gives CDR1 SQVTM, CDR2 ANQGSEA. CDR3 size: 11 residues. CDR3 nucleotides: TGCAGCGCAAAGGGAAGCGGGGGCTTCACCTTC. Translating gives CSAKGSGGFTF. Looking up the rest from reference TRBV29-1 and TRBJ1-2 gives the full variable domain: SAVISQKPSRDICQRGTSLTIQCQVDSQVTMMFWYRQQPGQSLTLIATANQGSEATYESGFVIDKFPISRPNLTFSTLTVSNMSPEDSSIYLCSAKGSGGFTFGSGTRLTVV.